This TCR beta chain was observed in a study of Ad26.COV2.S vaccination and SARS-CoV-2 variants. Germline assignment: CDR1 SGHNT and CDR2 YYREEE (reference sequence). The CDR3 loop spans 16 amino acids. V lost 4 bases and J lost 2, with 17 bases in between. Study-level findings and limits: A substantial breadth of spike-specific CD8+ and CD4+ T cell responses after vaccination has been reported. It was vaccine recipients, not placebo recipients, who had the higher spike-specific TCR breadth. The study found similar non-spike TCR breadth in vaccine and placebo recipients.

A word on this clone: Its antigen is undetermined.

This table comes from immunoSEQ multiplex PCR, and its TCRdb copy is limited to in-frame clones, with some not included. Here the sample spans more than 150,000 clones, roughly 89% being singletons. The chain is built from TRBV5-4 and TRBJ2-3, with TRBD2 as a possible D gene (6 bases). The material sequenced was peripheral blood, taken after recovery from COVID-19. This clonotype originated in a human donor who had recovered from COVID-19. CDR3 amino acids: CASSVEASVFTDTQYF. The CDR3 nucleotides read TGTGCCAGCAGCGTTGAGGCTAGCGTATTCACAGATACGCAGTATTTT.